Each of the 3 T cell receptor beta chains below was sequenced from the same sample in a study of STAT5B mutations in CD4+ large granular lymphocyte leukemia. Generated by immunoSEQ multiplex PCR, the TCRdb table keeps only in-frame clones and is missing some. The table lists around 43,000 clones, about 86% of them singletons. Sequencing was performed on CD4+ T cells from blood buffy coats. Receptor source: a human donor in good health.

The rearrangement uses TRBV5-1 and TRBJ1-1, with 8 bases lining up with TRBD1. Germline V lookup: CDR1 SGHRS, CDR2 YFSETQ. This CDR3 spans 13 amino acids. Trimming cost V 2 bases and J 4 bases; bases outside gene matches: 1. CDR3 protein: CASSFQGATEAFF. In DNA, the CDR3 is TGCGCCAGCAGCTTCCAGGGGGCCACTGAAGCTTTCTTT.

The rearrangement links TRBV19 to TRBJ2-7; D is uncertain. This CDR3 contains 14 residues. CDR1 is LNHDA, CDR2 SQIVND, per germline (reference sequence). Trimming stripped 3 bases from V and 2 bases from J, with 11 bases between. The CDR3 DNA reads TGTGCCAGTAGTATGCGGAGTAAACCCTACGAGCAGTACTTC. Amino acid sequence: CASSMRSKPYEQYF.

The V gene is TRBV27, the J gene TRBJ1-2, with TRBD1 matching over 8 bases. CDR1 is MNHEY, CDR2 SMNVEV, per germline (reference sequence). V lost 5 bases, J lost 8 bases, and 10 bases stayed unmatched. CDR3 length equals 14 residues. DNA for the CDR3: TGTGCCAGCAGTCTCAATTGGGCAGGGGGCGGCTACACCTTC. Translation: CASSLNWAGGGYTF.